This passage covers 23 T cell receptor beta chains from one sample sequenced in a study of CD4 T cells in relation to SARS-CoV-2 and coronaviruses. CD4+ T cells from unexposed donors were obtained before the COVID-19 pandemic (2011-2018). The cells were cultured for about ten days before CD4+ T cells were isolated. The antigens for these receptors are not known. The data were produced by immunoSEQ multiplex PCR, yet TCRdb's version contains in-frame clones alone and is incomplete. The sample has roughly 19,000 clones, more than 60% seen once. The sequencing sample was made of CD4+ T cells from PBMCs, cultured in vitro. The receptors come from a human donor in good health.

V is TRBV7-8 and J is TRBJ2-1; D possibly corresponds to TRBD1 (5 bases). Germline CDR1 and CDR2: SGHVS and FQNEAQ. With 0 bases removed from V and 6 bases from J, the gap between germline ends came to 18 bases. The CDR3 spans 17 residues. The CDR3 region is CASSLARFGRVINEQFF. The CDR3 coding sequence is TGTGCCAGCAGCTTAGCAAGATTTGGCAGGGTCATCAATGAGCAGTTCTTC. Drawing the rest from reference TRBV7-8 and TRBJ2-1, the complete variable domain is GAGVSQSPRYKVAKRGQDVALRCDPISGHVSLFWYQQALGQGPEFLTYFQNEAQLDKSGLPSDRFFAERPEGSVSTLKIQRTQQEDSAVYLCASSLARFGRVINEQFFGPGTRLTVL.

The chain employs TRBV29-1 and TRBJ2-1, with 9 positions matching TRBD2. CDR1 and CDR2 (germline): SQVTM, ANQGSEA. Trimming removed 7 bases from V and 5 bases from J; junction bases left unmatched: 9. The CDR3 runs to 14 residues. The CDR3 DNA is TGCAGCGCAGCAACTAGCGGGTTGGACAATGAGCAGTTCTTC. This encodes CSAATSGLDNEQFF.

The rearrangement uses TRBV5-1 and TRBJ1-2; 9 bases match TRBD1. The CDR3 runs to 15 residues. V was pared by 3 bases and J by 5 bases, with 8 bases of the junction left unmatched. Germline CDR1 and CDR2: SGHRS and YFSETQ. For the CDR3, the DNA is TGCGCCAGCAGCTCGAGCCGGGACAGGGTTTATGGCTACACCTTC. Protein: CASSSSRDRVYGYTF.

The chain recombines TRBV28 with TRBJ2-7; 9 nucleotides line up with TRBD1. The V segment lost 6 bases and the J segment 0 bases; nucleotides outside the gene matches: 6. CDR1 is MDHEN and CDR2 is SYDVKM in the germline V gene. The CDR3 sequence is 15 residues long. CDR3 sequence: CASSTTGGGSYEQYF. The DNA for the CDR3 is TGTGCCAGCAGCACTACAGGGGGCGGCTCCTACGAGCAGTACTTC.

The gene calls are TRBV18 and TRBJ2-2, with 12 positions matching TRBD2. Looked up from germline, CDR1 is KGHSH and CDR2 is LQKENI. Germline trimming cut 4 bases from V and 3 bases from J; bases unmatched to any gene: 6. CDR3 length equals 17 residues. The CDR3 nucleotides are TGTGCCAGCTCACTCCGGACTAGCGGGATCCACACCGGGGAGCTGTTTTTT. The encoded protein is CASSLRTSGIHTGELFF.

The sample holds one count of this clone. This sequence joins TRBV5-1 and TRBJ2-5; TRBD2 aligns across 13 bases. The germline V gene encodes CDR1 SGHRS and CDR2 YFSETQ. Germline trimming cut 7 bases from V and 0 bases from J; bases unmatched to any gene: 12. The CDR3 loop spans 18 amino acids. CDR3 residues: CASGPGTSGNAYQETQYF. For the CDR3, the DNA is TGCGCCAGCGGCCCCGGGACTAGCGGGAATGCTTACCAAGAGACCCAGTACTTC.

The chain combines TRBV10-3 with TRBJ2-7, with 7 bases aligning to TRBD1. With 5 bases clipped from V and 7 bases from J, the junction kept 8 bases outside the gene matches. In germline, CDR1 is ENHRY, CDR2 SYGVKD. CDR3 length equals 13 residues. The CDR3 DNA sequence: TGTGCCATCAGTACAGTACTGGACAGGGAGCAGTACTTC. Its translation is CAISTVLDREQYF.

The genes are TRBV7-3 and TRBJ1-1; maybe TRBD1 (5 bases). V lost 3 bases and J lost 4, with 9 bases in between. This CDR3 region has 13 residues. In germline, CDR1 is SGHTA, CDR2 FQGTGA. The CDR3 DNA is TGTGCCAGCAGCTTCTCAGGGAGCACTGAAGCTTTCTTT. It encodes CASSFSGSTEAFF.

CDR3 coding DNA: TGTGCCAGCAGCTTCGCCGTTGACAACAGGGATCTCGTCACTGAAGCTTTCTTT. Its protein is CASSFAVDNRDLVTEAFF. The chain uses TRBV2 and TRBJ1-1; possibly TRBD1 for D (6 bases). The CDR3 is 18 residues long. V lost 6 bases to trimming and J lost 4 bases, with 27 bases between them. Germline V gene sequence: CDR1 SNHLY, CDR2 FYNNEI.

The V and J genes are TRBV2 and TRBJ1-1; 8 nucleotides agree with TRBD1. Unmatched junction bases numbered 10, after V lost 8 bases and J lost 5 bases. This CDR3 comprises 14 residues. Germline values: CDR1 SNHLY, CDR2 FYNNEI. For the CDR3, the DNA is TGTGCCAGCCTTGGGTACAGGGGGGAAACTGAAGCTTTCTTT. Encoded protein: CASLGYRGETEAFF.

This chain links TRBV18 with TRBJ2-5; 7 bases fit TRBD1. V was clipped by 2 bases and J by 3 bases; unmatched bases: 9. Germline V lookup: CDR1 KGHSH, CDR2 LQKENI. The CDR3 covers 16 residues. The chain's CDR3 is CASSPNLGTAEETQYF. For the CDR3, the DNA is TGTGCCAGCTCACCAAATCTGGGGACAGCAGAAGAGACCCAGTACTTC.

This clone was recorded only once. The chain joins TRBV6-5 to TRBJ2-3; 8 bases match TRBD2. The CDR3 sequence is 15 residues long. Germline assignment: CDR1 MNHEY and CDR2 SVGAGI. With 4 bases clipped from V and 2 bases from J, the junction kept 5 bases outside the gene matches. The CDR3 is CASSSGGPDTDTQYF. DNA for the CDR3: TGTGCCAGCAGTTCGGGGGGGCCTGACACAGATACGCAGTATTTT.

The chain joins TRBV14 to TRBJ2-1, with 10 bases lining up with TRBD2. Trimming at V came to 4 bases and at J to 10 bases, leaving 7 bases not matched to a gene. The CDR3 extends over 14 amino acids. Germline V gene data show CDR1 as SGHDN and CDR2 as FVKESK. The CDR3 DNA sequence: TGTGCCAGCAGCCGGTCTAGCGGGAGCCAGGAGCAGTTCTTC. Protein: CASSRSSGSQEQFF.

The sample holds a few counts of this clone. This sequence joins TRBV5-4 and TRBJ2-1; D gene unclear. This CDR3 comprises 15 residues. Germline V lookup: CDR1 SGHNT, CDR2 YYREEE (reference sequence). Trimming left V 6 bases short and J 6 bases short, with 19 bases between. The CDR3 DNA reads TGTGCCAGCATCCCACCTACCGGGTCCATCAATGAGCAGTTCTTC. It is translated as CASIPPTGSINEQFF.

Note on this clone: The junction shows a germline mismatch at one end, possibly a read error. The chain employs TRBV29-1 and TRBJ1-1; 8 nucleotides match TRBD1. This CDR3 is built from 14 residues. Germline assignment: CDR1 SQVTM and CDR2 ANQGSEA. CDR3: CSVELRTGNAEAFF. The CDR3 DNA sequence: TGCAGCGTTGAACTCCGGACAGGGAACGCTGAAGCTTTCTTT.

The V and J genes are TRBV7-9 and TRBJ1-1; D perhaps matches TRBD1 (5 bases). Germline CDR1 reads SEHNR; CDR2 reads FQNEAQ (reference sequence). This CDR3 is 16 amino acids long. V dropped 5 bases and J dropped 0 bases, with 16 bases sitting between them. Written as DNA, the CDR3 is TGTGCCAGCAGCCTCACCCGACAGCTACTGAACACTGAAGCTTTCTTT. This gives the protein CASSLTRQLLNTEAFF.

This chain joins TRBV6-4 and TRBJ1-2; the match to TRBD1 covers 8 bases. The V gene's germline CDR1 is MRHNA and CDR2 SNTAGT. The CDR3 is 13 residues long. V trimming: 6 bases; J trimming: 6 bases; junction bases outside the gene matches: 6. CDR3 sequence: CASRRTGRDGYTF. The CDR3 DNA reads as TGTGCCAGCAGGAGGACAGGGCGAGATGGCTACACCTTC.

DNA for the CDR3: TGTGCCAGCAGCAAGGGACAGCATATAGGAAACACCATATATTTT. It is translated as CASSKGQHIGNTIYF. The chain combines TRBV5-6 with TRBJ1-3; 7 positions agree with TRBD1. Germline-derived CDR1 and CDR2 are SGHDT and YYEEEE. Trimming cost V 4 bases and J 4 bases; bases outside gene matches: 8. The CDR3 is made up of 15 amino acids.

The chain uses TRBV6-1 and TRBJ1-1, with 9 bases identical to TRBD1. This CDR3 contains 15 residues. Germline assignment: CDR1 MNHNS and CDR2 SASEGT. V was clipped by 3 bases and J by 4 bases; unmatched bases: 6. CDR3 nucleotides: TGTGCCAGCAGTGACCACAGGGGGCGTATCACTGAAGCTTTCTTT. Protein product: CASSDHRGRITEAFF.

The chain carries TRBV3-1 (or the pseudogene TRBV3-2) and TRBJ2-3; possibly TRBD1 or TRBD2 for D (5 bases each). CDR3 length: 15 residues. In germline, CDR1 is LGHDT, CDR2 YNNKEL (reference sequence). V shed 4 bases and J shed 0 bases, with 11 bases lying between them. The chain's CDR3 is CASSPRGRSTDTQYF. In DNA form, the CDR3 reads TGTGCCAGCAGCCCCCGGGGCCGTAGCACAGATACGCAGTATTTT.

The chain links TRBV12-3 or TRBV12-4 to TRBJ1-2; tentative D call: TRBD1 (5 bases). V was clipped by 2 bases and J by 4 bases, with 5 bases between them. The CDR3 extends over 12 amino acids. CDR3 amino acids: CASSLQGYGYTF. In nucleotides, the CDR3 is TGTGCCAGCAGTTTACAGGGCTATGGCTACACCTTC.

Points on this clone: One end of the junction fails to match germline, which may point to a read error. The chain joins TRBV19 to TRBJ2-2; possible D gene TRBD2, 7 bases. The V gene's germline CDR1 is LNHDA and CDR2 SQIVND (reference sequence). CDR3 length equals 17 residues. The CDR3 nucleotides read TGTGCCAGTAGTATAAGTGGTCGGGGGGCGAATACCGGGGAGCTGTTTTTT. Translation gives CASSISGRGANTGELFF.

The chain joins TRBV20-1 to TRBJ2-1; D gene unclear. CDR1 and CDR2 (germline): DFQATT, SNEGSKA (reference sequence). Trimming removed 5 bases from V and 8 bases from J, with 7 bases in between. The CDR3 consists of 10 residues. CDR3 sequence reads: CSAAQYEQFF. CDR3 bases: TGCAGTGCTGCACAGTATGAGCAGTTCTTC.